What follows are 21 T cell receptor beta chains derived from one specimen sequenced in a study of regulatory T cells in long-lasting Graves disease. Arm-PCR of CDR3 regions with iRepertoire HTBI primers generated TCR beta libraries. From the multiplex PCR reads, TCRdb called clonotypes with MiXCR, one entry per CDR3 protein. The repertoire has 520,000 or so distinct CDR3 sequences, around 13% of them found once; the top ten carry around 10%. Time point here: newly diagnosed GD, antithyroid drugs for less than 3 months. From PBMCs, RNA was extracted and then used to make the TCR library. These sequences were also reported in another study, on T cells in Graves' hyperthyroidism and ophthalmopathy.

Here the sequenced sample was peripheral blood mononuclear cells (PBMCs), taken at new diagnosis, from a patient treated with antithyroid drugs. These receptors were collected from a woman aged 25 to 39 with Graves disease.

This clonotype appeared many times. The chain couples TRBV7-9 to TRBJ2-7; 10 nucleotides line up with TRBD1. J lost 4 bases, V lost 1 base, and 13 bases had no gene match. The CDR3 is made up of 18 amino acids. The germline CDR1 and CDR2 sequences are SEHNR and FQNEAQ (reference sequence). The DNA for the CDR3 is TGTGCCAGCAGCTTAGTTGCGGGGTTAGGGACAGGGGCTTACGAGCAGTACTTC. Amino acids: CASSLVAGLGTGAYEQYF. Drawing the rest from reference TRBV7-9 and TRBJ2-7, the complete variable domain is DTGVSQNPRHKITKRGQNVTFRCDPISEHNRLYWYRQTLGQGPEFLTYFQNEAQLEKSRLLSDRFSAERPKGSFSTLEIQRTEQGDSAMYLCASSLVAGLGTGAYEQYFGPGTRLTVT.

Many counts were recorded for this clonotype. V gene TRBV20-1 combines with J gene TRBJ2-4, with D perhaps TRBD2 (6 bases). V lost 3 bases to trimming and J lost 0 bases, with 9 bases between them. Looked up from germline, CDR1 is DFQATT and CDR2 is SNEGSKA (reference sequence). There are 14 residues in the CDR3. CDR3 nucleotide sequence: TGCAGTGCTAGGGGAGGACTAGCCAAAAACATTCAGTACTTC. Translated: CSARGGLAKNIQYF.

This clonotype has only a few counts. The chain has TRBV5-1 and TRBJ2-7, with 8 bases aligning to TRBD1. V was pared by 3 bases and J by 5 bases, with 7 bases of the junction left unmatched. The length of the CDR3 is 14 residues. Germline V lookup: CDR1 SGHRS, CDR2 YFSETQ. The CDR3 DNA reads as TGCGCCAGCAGCTCACAGGGGGTGGGTCACGAGCAGTACTTC. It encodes CASSSQGVGHEQYF.

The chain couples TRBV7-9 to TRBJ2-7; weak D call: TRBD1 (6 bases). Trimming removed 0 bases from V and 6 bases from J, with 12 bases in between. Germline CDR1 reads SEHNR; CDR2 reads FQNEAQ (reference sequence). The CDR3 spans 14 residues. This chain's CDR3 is CASSLAGRGIEQYF. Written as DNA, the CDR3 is TGTGCCAGCAGCTTAGCTGGCAGGGGAATCGAGCAGTACTTC.

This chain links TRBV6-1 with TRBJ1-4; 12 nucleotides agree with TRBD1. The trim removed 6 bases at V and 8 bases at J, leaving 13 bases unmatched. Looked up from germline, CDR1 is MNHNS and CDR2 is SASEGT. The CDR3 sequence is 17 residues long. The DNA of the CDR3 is TGTGCCAGCAGAAGAAACCCCCCGGGACAGGGGGCCGAAAAACTGTTTTTT. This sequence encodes CASRRNPPGQGAEKLFF.

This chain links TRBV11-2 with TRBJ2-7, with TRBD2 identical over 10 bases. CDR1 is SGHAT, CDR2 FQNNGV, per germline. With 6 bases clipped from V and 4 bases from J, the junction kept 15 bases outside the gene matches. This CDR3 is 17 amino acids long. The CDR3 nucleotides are TGTGCCAGCAGTTCAACACCTTCTAGCGGGAGAGGATACGAGCAGTACTTC. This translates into CASSSTPSSGRGYEQYF.

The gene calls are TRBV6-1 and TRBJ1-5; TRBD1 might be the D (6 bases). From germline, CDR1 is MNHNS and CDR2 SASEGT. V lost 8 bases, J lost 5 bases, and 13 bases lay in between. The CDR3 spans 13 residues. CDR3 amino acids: CASARQEYQPQHF. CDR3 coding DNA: TGTGCCAGCGCGCGACAGGAGTATCAGCCCCAGCATTTT.

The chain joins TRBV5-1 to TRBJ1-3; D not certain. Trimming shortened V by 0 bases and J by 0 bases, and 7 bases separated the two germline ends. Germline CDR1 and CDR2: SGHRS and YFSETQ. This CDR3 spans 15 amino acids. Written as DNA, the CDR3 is TGCGCCAGCAGCTTGGGACCGCGCTCTGGAAACACCATATATTTT. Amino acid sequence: CASSLGPRSGNTIYF.

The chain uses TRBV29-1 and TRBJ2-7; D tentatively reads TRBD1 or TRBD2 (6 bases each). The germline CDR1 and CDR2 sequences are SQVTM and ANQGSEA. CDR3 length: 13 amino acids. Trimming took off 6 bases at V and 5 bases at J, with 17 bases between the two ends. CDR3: CSVIAEGGNEQYF. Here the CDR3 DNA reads TGCAGCGTGATAGCGGAAGGGGGAAACGAGCAGTACTTC.

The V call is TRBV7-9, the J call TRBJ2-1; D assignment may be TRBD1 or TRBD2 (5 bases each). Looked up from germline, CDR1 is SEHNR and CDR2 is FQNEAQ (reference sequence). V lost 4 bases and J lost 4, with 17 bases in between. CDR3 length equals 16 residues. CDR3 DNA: TGTGCCAGCAGCTCCGATCAGGGAGCGGTGTACAATGAGCAGTTCTTC. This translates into CASSSDQGAVYNEQFF.

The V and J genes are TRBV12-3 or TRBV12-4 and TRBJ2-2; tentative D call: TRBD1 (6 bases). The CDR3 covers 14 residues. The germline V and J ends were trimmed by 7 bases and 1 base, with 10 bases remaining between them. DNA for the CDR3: TGTGCCAGCAACGAGGACAGGAACACCGGGGAGCTGTTTTTT. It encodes CASNEDRNTGELFF.

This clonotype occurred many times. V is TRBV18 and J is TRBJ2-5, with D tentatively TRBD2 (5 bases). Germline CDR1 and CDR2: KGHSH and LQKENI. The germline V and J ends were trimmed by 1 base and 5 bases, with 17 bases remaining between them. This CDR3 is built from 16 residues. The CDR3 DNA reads TGTGCCAGCTCACCACTTCCACCCAGTGGGGAGGAGACCCAGTACTTC. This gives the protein CASSPLPPSGEETQYF.

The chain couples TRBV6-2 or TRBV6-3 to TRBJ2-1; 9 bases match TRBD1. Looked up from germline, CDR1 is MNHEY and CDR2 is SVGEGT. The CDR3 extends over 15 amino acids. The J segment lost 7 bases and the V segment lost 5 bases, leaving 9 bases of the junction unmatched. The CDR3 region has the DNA TGTGCCAGCAGTGCCGGGACAGGGATGGTGAATGAGCAGTTCTTC. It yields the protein CASSAGTGMVNEQFF.

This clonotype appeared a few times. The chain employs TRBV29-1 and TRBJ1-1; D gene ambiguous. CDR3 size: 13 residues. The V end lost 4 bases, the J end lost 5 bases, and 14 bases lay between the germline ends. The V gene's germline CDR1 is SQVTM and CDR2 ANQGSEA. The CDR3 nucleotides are TGCAGCGTTGCGCCGGGAACCGGGACTGAAGCTTTCTTT. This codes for CSVAPGTGTEAFF.

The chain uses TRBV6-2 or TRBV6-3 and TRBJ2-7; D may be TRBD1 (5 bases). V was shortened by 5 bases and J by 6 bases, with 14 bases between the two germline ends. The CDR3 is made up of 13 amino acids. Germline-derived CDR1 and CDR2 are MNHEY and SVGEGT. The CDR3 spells CASSELRVSEQYF. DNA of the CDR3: TGTGCCAGCAGTGAACTCAGGGTCTCCGAGCAGTACTTC.

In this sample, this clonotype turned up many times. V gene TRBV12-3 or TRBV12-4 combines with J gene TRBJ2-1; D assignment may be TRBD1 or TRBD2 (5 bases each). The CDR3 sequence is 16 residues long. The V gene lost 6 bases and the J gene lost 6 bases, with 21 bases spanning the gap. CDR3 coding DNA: TGTGCCAGCAGACCCTCCGGGACCAGGAGAGGCAATGAGCAGTTCTTC. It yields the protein CASRPSGTRRGNEQFF.

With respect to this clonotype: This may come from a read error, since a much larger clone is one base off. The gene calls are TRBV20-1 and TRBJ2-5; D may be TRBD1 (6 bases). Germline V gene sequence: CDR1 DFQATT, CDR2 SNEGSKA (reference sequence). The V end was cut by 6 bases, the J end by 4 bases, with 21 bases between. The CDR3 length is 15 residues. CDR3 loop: CSARKPGTTRETQYF. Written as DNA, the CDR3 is TGCAGTGCAAGAAAACCCGGGACAACTAGAGAGACCCAGTACTTC.

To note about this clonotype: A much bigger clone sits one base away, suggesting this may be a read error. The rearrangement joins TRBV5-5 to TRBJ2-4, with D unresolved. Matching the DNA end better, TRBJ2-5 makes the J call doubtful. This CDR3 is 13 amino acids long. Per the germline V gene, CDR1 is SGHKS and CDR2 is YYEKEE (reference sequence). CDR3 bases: TGTGCCAGCAACTTGCCAGGAAAAGAGACCCAGTACTTC. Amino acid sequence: CASNLPGKETQYF.

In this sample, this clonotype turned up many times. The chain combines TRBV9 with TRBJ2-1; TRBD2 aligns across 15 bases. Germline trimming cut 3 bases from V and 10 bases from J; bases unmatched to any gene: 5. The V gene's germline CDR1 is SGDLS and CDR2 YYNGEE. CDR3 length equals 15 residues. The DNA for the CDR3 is TGTGCCAGCAGCGCCGGACTAGCGGGAGGGCGGGAGCAGTTCTTC. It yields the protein CASSAGLAGGREQFF. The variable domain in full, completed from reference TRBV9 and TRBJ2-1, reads DSGVTQTPKHLITATGQRVTLRCSPRSGDLSVYWYQQSLDQGLQFLIQYYNGEERAKGNILERFSAQQFPDLHSELNLSSLELGDSALYFCASSAGLAGGREQFFGPGTRLTVL.

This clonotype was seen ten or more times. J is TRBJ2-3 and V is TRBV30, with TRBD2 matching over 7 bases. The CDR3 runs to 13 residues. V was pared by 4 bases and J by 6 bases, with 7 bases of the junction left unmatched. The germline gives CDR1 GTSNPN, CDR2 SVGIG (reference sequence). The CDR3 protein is CAWTSGFGDTQYF. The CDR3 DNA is TGTGCCTGGACTAGCGGTTTTGGGGATACGCAGTATTTT.

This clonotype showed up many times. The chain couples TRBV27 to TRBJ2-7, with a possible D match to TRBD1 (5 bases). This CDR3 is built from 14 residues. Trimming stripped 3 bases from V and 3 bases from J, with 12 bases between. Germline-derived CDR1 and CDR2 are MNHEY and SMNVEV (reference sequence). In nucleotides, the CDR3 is TGTGCCAGCAGTTTCGGATGGGGCCTCTACGAGCAGTACTTC. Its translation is CASSFGWGLYEQYF.